The T cell receptor beta chain described here comes from a study of blood T cells in healthy people across ages. Background on the study: The template switching approach captured approximately one barcoded beta molecule for every two T cells.

Sample-barcoded 5' priming and a J-beta primer mix drove a second PCR of roughly 6 to 12 cycles. TCRdb re-derived calls from the 5' RACE reads in MiXCR, one entry per CDR3 protein. Altogether 600,000 to 800,000 distinct CDR3 sequences are present, about 51% being singletons, with the ten largest covering around an eighth. There were at least 5 micrograms of total RNA extracted from every sample. CDR1 and CDR2 (germline): ENHRY, SYGVKD. The CDR3 loop spans 11 amino acids. Trimming shortened V by 7 bases and J by 3 bases, and 6 bases separated the two germline ends. The clonotype comes from a woman at least 80 years old in good health. What was sequenced was blood. The rearrangement links TRBV10-3 to TRBJ2-5, with D possibly being TRBD1 (5 bases). DNA for the CDR3: TGTGCCATCAAAGGGGAAGAGACCCAGTACTTC. Protein: CAIKGEETQYF.